This T cell receptor (beta chain) was captured by sequencing in a study of T cell repertoires in cytomegalovirus infection. This clonotype was recorded at least ten times. One entry per CDR3 protein, called by TCRdb with MiXCR from the reads. The table includes about 310,000 distinct CDR3 sequences, roughly 17% detected once. Sequencing was done on a sample of PBMCs. The receptor's source is a human donor in good health (CMV status not recorded). Some clones in this sample may be carry-over from other donors' samples.

The DNA for the CDR3 is TGTGCCAGCACCTCCGGAGATACGCAGTATTTT. This translates into CASTSGDTQYF. The rearrangement joins TRBV7-9 to TRBJ2-3, with no clear D. Trimming pared 7 bases from V and 5 bases from J, leaving 7 bases between. The CDR3 has 11 amino acids. CDR1 and CDR2 from the germline V gene are SEHNR and FQNEAQ (reference sequence).